Below are 7 T cell receptor beta chains sequenced from a single sample in a study of blood T cell repertoires in COVID-19. Sequenced by immunoSEQ multiplex PCR; TCRdb stores in-frame clones only, minus some. Of 100,000 to 150,000 clones listed, around 87% are singletons. The sequenced material came from peripheral blood. The receptors were gathered from a man over 45 with active COVID-19.

This clone has just one count. V and J are TRBV18 and TRBJ1-1; TRBD1 agrees at 8 bases. The junction had 10 bases not matched to a gene; V was cut back by 6 bases and J by 4 bases. The germline CDR1 and CDR2 sequences are KGHSH and LQKENI. The CDR3 sequence is 15 residues long. CDR3 nucleotide sequence: TGTGCCAGCTCGCCCCGGACAGGGTGGGGCACTGAAGCTTTCTTT. This gives the protein CASSPRTGWGTEAFF.

The chain combines TRBV10-3 with TRBJ1-5, with 12 bases identical to TRBD1. CDR1 is ENHRY and CDR2 is SYGVKD in the germline V gene. The CDR3 contains 15 residues. The J segment lost 5 bases and the V segment lost 5 bases, leaving 4 bases of the junction unmatched. CDR3: CAISPGQGAYQPQHF. The DNA for the CDR3 is TGTGCCATCAGTCCGGGACAGGGGGCTTATCAGCCCCAGCATTTT.

The V gene is TRBV27, the J gene TRBJ2-7, with D maybe TRBD1 (6 bases). The V gene's germline CDR1 is MNHEY and CDR2 SMNVEV (reference sequence). The ends were cut back, 2 bases at V and 0 bases at J, with 23 bases in the middle. This CDR3 spans 19 amino acids. For the CDR3, the DNA is TGTGCCAGCAGTTTAGGATACATGGGGGCGGGCGGCCCCTCCTACGAGCAGTACTTC. Translation gives CASSLGYMGAGGPSYEQYF.

V is TRBV5-1 and J is TRBJ1-6; D ambiguous. The length of the CDR3 is 15 residues. Germline-derived CDR1 and CDR2 are SGHRS and YFSETQ. Trimming took 2 bases from V and 6 from J, leaving 12 bases between them. The CDR3 DNA is TGCGCCAGCAGCTTAGGGAGGGTGGGTAATTCACCCCTCCACTTT. Its translation is CASSLGRVGNSPLHF.

The V gene is TRBV7-2, the J gene TRBJ2-1, with 7 nucleotides matching TRBD2. Trimming at V came to 1 base and at J to 8 bases, leaving 8 bases not matched to a gene. This CDR3 comprises 15 residues. Germline values: CDR1 SGHTA, CDR2 FQGNSA. CDR3 loop: CASSLGLANSDEQFF. CDR3 in DNA: TGTGCCAGCAGCTTAGGACTAGCCAACTCCGATGAGCAGTTCTTC.

This chain uses TRBV4-2 with TRBJ1-4, with D tentatively TRBD1 (5 bases). Deletions cut 0 bases from V and 8 bases from J, with 16 bases between. CDR3 size: 16 residues. Looked up from germline, CDR1 is LGHNA and CDR2 is YNFKEQ. Written as DNA, the CDR3 is TGTGCCAGCAGCCAAGAACTCCAAGGGGTACGGGAAAAACTGTTTTTT. This translates into CASSQELQGVREKLFF.

V is TRBV6-5 and J is TRBJ1-2; D is ambiguous. Germline CDR1 is MNHEY and CDR2 is SVGAGI. The V end was cut by 0 bases, the J end by 2 bases, with 10 bases between. There are 15 residues in the CDR3. The CDR3, as DNA: TGTGCCAGCAGTTACTCGCTGTACGGGAACTATGGCTACACCTTC. Translated, it gives CASSYSLYGNYGYTF.